The 6 T cell receptor beta chains listed next were all sequenced from one sample in a study of shared clonotypes between healthy human individuals. Sequenced by immunoSEQ multiplex PCR; TCRdb stores in-frame clones only, minus some. The profile shows approximately 440,000 clones, approximately 80% of them singletons. The sample was PBMCs. The receptors were sampled from a woman aged 40 to 50 in good health. Some clones in this sample may be carry-over from other donors' samples.

The rearrangement joins TRBV5-1 to TRBJ1-5; the D gene is possibly TRBD1 (5 bases). V was cut by 3 bases and J by 3 bases, with 10 bases left in between. This CDR3 is 14 amino acids long. Germline CDR1 SGHRS, CDR2 YFSETQ. The CDR3 DNA follows: TGCGCCAGCAGCTACGGGACTGACAATCAGCCCCAGCATTTT. It yields the protein CASSYGTDNQPQHF.

The V and J genes are TRBV6-8 and TRBJ2-7; D is uncertain. Trimming removed 2 bases at V and 2 bases at J, with 16 bases between. Per the germline V gene, CDR1 is MNHGY and CDR2 is SAAAGT. CDR3 size: 16 residues. CDR3 protein: CASSYVRARYTYEQYF. CDR3 in DNA: TGTGCCAGCAGTTACGTCCGGGCTCGCTATACCTACGAGCAGTACTTC.

With regard to this clone: Given a much more abundant clone one base away, this may be a read error. The chain combines TRBV7-2 with TRBJ2-5; 11 bases line up with TRBD2. The tail of the sequence fits TRBJ2-7 better, so the J call may be wrong. The length of the CDR3 is 13 residues. The germline V gene encodes CDR1 SGHTA and CDR2 FQGNSA. This CDR3 reads CASSGTSGYEQYF. CDR3 DNA: TGTGCCAGCAGTGGGACTAGCGGCTACGAGCAGTACTTC.

This clone was seen a single time. This chain joins TRBV5-1 and TRBJ2-3; no clear D gene. The CDR3 length is 14 residues. CDR1 and CDR2 (germline): SGHRS, YFSETQ. Trimming pared 1 base from V and 1 base from J, leaving 7 bases between. The CDR3 here is CASSLLIGTDTQYF. The DNA of the CDR3 is TGCGCCAGCAGCTTGTTAATCGGCACAGATACGCAGTATTTT. Complete variable domain (other parts from reference TRBV5-1 and TRBJ2-3): KAGVTQTPRYLIKTRGQQVTLSCSPISGHRSVSWYQQTPGQGLQFLFEYFSETQRNKGNFPGRFSGRQFSNSRSEMNVSTLELGDSALYLCASSLLIGTDTQYFGPGTRLTVL.

With respect to this clone: At one boundary the junction diverges from the germline segment, which might be a read error. Other nucleotide sequences in the sample specify the same CDR3. The chain couples TRBV12-5 to TRBJ1-2; weak D call: TRBD1 (6 bases). CDR3 length equals 21 residues. CDR1 and CDR2 (germline): LGHNT, FRNRAP. CDR3 nucleotides: TGTGCTAGTGGTTTGGAGATTTGGGGGGCTCACGGGAACCAAGCTAACTACGGCTACACCTTC. This translates into CASGLEIWGAHGNQANYGYTF.

J is TRBJ2-7 and V is TRBV15; tentatively, D is TRBD1 (5 bases). The CDR3 length is 13 residues. The ends were cut back, 5 bases at V and 2 bases at J, with 10 bases in the middle. Germline lookup yields CDR1 LNHNV and CDR2 YYDKDF (reference sequence). For the CDR3, the DNA is TGTGCCACCAGCTACGGCAGGGCCTACGAGCAGTACTTC. This sequence encodes CATSYGRAYEQYF. Based on the CDR3 plus reference TRBV15 and TRBJ2-7, the full variable domain is DAMVIQNPRYQVTQFGKPVTLSCSQTLNHNVMYWYQQKSSQAPKLLFHYYDKDFNNEADTPDNFQSRRPNTSFCFLDIRSPGLGDTAMYLCATSYGRAYEQYFGPGTRLTVT.